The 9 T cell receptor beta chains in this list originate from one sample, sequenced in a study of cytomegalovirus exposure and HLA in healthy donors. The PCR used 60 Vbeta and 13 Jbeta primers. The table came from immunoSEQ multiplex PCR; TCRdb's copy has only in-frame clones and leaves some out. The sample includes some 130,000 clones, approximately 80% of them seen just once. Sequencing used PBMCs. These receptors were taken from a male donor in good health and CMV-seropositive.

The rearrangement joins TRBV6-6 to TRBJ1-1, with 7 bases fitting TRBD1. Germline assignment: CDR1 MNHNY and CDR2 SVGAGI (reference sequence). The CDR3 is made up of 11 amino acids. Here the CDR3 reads CASGTGQEAFF. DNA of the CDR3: TGTGCAAGCGGAACGGGACAGGAAGCTTTCTTT.

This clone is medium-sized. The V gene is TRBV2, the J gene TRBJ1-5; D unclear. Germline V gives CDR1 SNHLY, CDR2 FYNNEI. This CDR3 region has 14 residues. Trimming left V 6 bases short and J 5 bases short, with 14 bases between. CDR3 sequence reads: CASRLDGADQPQHF. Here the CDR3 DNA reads TGTGCCAGCAGACTCGACGGAGCCGATCAGCCCCAGCATTTT.

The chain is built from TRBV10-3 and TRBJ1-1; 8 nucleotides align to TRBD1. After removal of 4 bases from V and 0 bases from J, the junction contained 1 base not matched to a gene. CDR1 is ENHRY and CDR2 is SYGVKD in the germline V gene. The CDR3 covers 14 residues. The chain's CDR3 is CAISVDRVNTEAFF. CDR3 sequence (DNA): TGTGCCATCAGTGTGGACAGGGTGAACACTGAAGCTTTCTTT.

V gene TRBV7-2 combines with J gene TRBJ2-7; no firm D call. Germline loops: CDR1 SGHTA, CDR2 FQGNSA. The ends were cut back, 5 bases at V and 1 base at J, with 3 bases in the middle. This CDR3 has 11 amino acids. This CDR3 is CASSPSYEQYF. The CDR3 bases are TGTGCCAGCAGCCCTTCCTACGAGCAGTACTTC.

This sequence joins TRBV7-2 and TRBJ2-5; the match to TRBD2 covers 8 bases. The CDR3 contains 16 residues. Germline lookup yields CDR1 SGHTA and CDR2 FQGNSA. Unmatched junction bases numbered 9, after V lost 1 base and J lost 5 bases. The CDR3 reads CASSLVTGRGGETQYF. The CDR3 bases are TGTGCCAGCAGCTTAGTTACCGGGAGGGGAGGGGAGACCCAGTACTTC.

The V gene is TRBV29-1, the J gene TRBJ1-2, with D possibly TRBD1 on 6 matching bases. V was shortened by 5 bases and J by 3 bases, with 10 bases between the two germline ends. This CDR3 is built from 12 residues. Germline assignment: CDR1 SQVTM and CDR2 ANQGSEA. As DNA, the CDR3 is TGCAGCGTTACCAGGGGAGACTATGGCTACACCTTC. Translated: CSVTRGDYGYTF. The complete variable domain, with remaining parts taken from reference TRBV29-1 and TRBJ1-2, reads SAVISQKPSRDICQRGTSLTIQCQVDSQVTMMFWYRQQPGQSLTLIATANQGSEATYESGFVIDKFPISRPNLTFSTLTVSNMSPEDSSIYLCSVTRGDYGYTFGSGTRLTVV.

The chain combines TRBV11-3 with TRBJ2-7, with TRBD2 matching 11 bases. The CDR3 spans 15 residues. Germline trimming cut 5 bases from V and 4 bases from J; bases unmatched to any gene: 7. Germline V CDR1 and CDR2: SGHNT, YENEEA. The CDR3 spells CASSVSSSGRYEQYF. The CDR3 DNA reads TGTGCCAGCAGCGTCTCCTCTAGCGGGAGGTACGAGCAGTACTTC. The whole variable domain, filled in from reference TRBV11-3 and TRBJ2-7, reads EAGVVQSPRYKIIEKKQPVAFWCNPISGHNTLYWYLQNLGQGPELLIRYENEEAVDDSQLPKDRFSAERLKGVDSTLKIQPAELGDSAVYLCASSVSSSGRYEQYFGPGTRLTVT.

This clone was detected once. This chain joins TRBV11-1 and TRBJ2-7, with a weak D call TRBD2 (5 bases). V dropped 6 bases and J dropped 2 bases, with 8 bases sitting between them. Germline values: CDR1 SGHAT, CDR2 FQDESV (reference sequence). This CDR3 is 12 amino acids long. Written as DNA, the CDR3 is TGTGCCAGCAGTAGCGAGACCTACGAGCAGTACTTC. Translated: CASSSETYEQYF. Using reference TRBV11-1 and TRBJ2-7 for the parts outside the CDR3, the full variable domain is EAEVAQSPRYKITEKSQAVAFWCDPISGHATLYWYRQILGQGPELLVQFQDESVVDDSQLPKDRFSAERLKGVDSTLKIQPAELGDSAMYLCASSSETYEQYFGPGTRLTVT.

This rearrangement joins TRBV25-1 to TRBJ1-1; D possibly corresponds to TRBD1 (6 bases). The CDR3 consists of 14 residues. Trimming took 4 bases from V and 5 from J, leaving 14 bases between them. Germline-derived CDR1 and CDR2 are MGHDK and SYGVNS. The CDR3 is CASSGAGGATEAFF. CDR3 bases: TGTGCCAGCAGTGGAGCCGGGGGGGCAACTGAAGCTTTCTTT.